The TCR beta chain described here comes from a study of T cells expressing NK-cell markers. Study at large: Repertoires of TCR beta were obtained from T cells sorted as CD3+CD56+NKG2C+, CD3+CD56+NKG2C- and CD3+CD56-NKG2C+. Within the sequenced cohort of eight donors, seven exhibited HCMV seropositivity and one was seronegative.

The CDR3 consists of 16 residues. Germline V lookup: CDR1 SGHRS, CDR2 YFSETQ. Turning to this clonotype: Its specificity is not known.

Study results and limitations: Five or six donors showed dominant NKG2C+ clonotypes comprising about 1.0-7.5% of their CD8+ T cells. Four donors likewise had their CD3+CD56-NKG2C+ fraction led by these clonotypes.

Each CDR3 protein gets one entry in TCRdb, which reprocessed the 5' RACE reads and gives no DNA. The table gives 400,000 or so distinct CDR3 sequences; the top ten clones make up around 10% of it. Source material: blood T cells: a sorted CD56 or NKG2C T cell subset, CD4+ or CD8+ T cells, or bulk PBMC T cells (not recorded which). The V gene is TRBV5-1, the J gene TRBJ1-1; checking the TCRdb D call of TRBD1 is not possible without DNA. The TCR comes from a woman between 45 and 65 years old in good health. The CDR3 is CASSAWTGEMNTEAFF. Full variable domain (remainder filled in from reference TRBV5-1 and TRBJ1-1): KAGVTQTPRYLIKTRGQQVTLSCSPISGHRSVSWYQQTPGQGLQFLFEYFSETQRNKGNFPGRFSGRQFSNSRSEMNVSTLELGDSALYLCASSAWTGEMNTEAFFGQGTRLTVV.